This passage covers 27 T cell receptor beta chains from one sample sequenced in a study of HIV-infected patients and healthy controls. About 500 ng RNA was reverse transcribed with alpha and beta constant-region primers. Alpha and beta chain libraries were made separately by chain-specific third strand synthesis with multiplexing indices. TCRdb redid the calling of the 5' RACE reads with MiXCR, one entry per CDR3 protein. The profile shows around 18,000 distinct CDR3 sequences, 9.5% to 13% of them singletons. All unsorted peripheral T cells were captured because whole blood was used without fractionation. The sequencing input was blood. These receptors came from an adult in good health.

This clonotype is labeled medium-sized (0.01 to 0.1%). V usage is TRBV27 and J usage is TRBJ2-3; 8 nucleotides align to TRBD1. Germline V CDR1 and CDR2: MNHEY, SMNVEV (reference sequence). This CDR3 comprises 15 residues. The V gene end was trimmed by 4 bases and the J gene end by 1 base; junction bases not matched to a gene: 4. The CDR3, as DNA: TGTGCCAGCAGTTCGCAGGGGGCTCGCACAGATACGCAGTATTTT. Its translation is CASSSQGARTDTQYF.

This clonotype was seen a handful of times. The chain combines TRBV29-1 with TRBJ1-1; no clear D gene. Germline CDR1 and CDR2: SQVTM and ANQGSEA. CDR3 size: 11 residues. Trimming took 3 bases from V and 0 from J, leaving 2 bases between them. The DNA of the CDR3 is TGCAGCGTTGAGGTGAACACTGAAGCTTTCTTT. Translated, it gives CSVEVNTEAFF.

At least ten counts were recorded for this clonotype. The chain is built from TRBV6-1 and TRBJ1-1; D is unresolved. Trimming pared 4 bases from V and 11 bases from J, leaving 17 bases between. The V gene's germline CDR1 is MNHNS and CDR2 SASEGT. The CDR3 is 13 residues long. For the CDR3, the DNA is TGTGCCAGCAGTGCCACTGCCCCGGGGTTCGCTTTCTTT. Residues: CASSATAPGFAFF.

This clonotype was seen ten or more times. The V call is TRBV19, the J call TRBJ2-3; no firm D call. V was shortened by 4 bases and J by 0 bases, with 8 bases between the two germline ends. From germline, CDR1 is LNHDA and CDR2 SQIVND (reference sequence). This CDR3 has 14 residues. The DNA for the CDR3 is TGTGCCAGTAGTACCGCGCCGAGCACAGATACGCAGTATTTT. This encodes CASSTAPSTDTQYF. The full variable domain, with the rest looked up from reference TRBV19 and TRBJ2-3, is DGGITQSPKYLFRKEGQNVTLSCEQNLNHDAMYWYRQDPGQGLRLIYYSQIVNDFQKGDIAEGYSVSREKKESFPLTVTSAQKNPTAFYLCASSTAPSTDTQYFGPGTRLTVL.

This clonotype was detected ten times or more. The J gene is TRBJ2-1, the V gene TRBV7-2; 8 nucleotides align to TRBD1. There are 16 residues in the CDR3. Germline V gene sequence: CDR1 SGHTA, CDR2 FQGNSA. The junction had 8 bases not matched to a gene; V was cut back by 5 bases and J by 2 bases. CDR3 loop: CASSLSGTGTYNEQFF. The CDR3 coding sequence is TGTGCCAGCAGCCTCTCCGGGACAGGAACCTACAATGAGCAGTTCTTC.

At least ten counts were recorded for this clonotype. The junction shows a germline mismatch at one end, possibly a read error. The V and J genes are TRBV7-9 and TRBJ2-3; 8 bases match TRBD2. The CDR3 runs to 14 residues. Germline CDR1 reads SEHNR; CDR2 reads FQNEAQ (reference sequence). CDR3 protein: CASSIAGTTDTQYF. The DNA for the CDR3 is TGTGCCAGCAGCATAGCGGGGACCACAGATACGCAGTATTTT.

The genes are TRBV20-1 and TRBJ2-3; 7 bases fit TRBD2. The trim removed 5 bases at V and 5 bases at J, leaving 10 bases unmatched. CDR3 length equals 14 residues. Germline V CDR1 and CDR2: DFQATT, SNEGSKA (reference sequence). Here the CDR3 reads CSAGEVAGGDTQYF. In DNA form, the CDR3 reads TGCAGTGCTGGGGAGGTAGCGGGTGGAGATACGCAGTATTTT.

This clonotype was seen ten or more times. The chain employs TRBV6-6 and TRBJ2-2, with TRBD2 matching 14 bases. CDR3 length: 15 residues. Germline loops: CDR1 MNHNY, CDR2 SVGAGI (reference sequence). The V gene end was trimmed by 5 bases and the J gene end by 7 bases; junction bases not matched to a gene: 3. The CDR3 sequence: CASSGTSGSSGELFF. For the CDR3, the DNA is TGTGCCAGCAGTGGGACTAGCGGGAGTAGCGGGGAGCTGTTTTTT.

This clonotype rates as medium-sized. The V and J genes are TRBV28 and TRBJ2-7; tentative D call: TRBD1 (5 bases). The germline CDR1 and CDR2 sequences are MDHEN and SYDVKM. This CDR3 contains 16 residues. The V and J ends lost 3 bases and 0 bases respectively, with 15 bases between them. The CDR3 nucleotides are TGTGCCAGCAGTTTCCCCTTGCAGGGAAGCTCCTACGAGCAGTACTTC. Translation gives CASSFPLQGSSYEQYF.

This clonotype was counted only a few times. The chain links TRBV29-1 to TRBJ2-6; D gene ambiguous. The CDR3 sequence is 13 residues long. V lost 2 bases to trimming and J lost 0 bases, with 2 bases between them. Germline CDR1 SQVTM, CDR2 ANQGSEA. CDR3 DNA sequence: TGCAGCGTTGAATTCTCTGGGGCCAACGTCCTGACTTTC. Protein product: CSVEFSGANVLTF.

This clonotype occurred many times. This chain links TRBV25-1 with TRBJ2-5; 7 bases are shared with TRBD2. CDR3 size: 15 residues. Per the germline V gene, CDR1 is MGHDK and CDR2 is SYGVNS. The V segment lost 1 base and the J segment 3 bases; nucleotides outside the gene matches: 5. CDR3 sequence: CASSESGGEKETQYF. Here the CDR3 DNA reads TGTGCCAGCAGTGAATCTGGGGGGGAGAAAGAGACCCAGTACTTC.

The table lists this clonotype with many counts. This chain uses TRBV6-5 with TRBJ2-7, with TRBD1 matching over 8 bases. This CDR3 comprises 14 residues. Germline CDR1 and CDR2: MNHEY and SVGAGI. Trimming took 6 bases from V and 6 from J; bases not matched to a gene: 10. Here the CDR3 reads CASRATGTGTEQYF. As DNA, the CDR3 is TGTGCCAGCAGGGCTACCGGGACAGGTACCGAGCAGTACTTC.

This clonotype has ten or more counts. The chain uses TRBV5-1 and TRBJ2-7; 9 bases are shared with TRBD2. Trimming took 3 bases from V and 1 from J; bases not matched to a gene: 11. The CDR3 contains 17 residues. The germline V gene has CDR1 SGHRS and CDR2 YFSETQ. The CDR3 region has the DNA TGCGCCAGCAGCTCACCATGGGCTAGCGGGAAATCCTACGAGCAGTACTTC. Translated: CASSSPWASGKSYEQYF. The complete variable domain, with remaining parts taken from reference TRBV5-1 and TRBJ2-7, reads KAGVTQTPRYLIKTRGQQVTLSCSPISGHRSVSWYQQTPGQGLQFLFEYFSETQRNKGNFPGRFSGRQFSNSRSEMNVSTLELGDSALYLCASSSPWASGKSYEQYFGPGTRLTVT.

This clonotype was recorded many times. J is TRBJ1-5 and V is TRBV4-1; D not certain. Germline V CDR1 and CDR2: MGHRA, YSYEKL. The CDR3 is 16 amino acids. The ends were cut back, 0 bases at V and 3 bases at J, with 12 bases in the middle. CDR3 nucleotides: TGCGCCAGCAGCCAAGATACCGGGGTCGACAATCAGCCCCAGCATTTT. Amino acid sequence: CASSQDTGVDNQPQHF.

This clonotype is categorized as medium-sized. Compared with germline, one end of the junction differs, possibly owing to a read error. The V call is TRBV3-1, the J call TRBJ2-7, with D uncertain. CDR1 and CDR2 from the germline V gene are LGHDT and YNNKEL (reference sequence). The CDR3 runs 8 residues. DNA for the CDR3: TGTGCCAGCAGTCGGAACGATTTC. Protein product: CASSRNDF.

This clonotype has ten or more counts. The chain carries TRBV7-9 and TRBJ2-2; a weak D match, TRBD1 (6 bases). Between the trimmed V and J ends, which lost 3 bases and 4 bases, there was a span of 15 bases. CDR1 and CDR2 from the germline V gene are SEHNR and FQNEAQ (reference sequence). The CDR3 runs 16 residues. The chain's CDR3 is CASSFSLQGTTGELFF. In DNA form, the CDR3 reads TGTGCCAGCAGCTTTTCCCTCCAGGGGACCACCGGGGAGCTGTTTTTT.

This clonotype has at least ten counts. V gene TRBV28 combines with J gene TRBJ2-6, with TRBD1 matching 7 bases. V lost 4 bases, J lost 2 bases, and 2 bases stayed unmatched. CDR3 length: 15 residues. From germline, CDR1 is MDHEN and CDR2 SYDVKM. The CDR3 loop is CASSSTGAGANVLTF. The CDR3 DNA reads TGTGCCAGCAGTTCCACAGGGGCTGGGGCCAACGTCCTGACTTTC.

This clonotype has ten or more counts. This rearrangement joins TRBV5-5 to TRBJ1-5, with no clear D. V was pared by 0 bases and J by 4 bases, with 8 bases between. The V gene's germline CDR1 is SGHKS and CDR2 YYEKEE (reference sequence). This CDR3 spans 14 amino acids. CDR3 amino acids: CASSLGMGNQPQHF. CDR3 nucleotides: TGTGCCAGCAGCTTGGGCATGGGGAATCAGCCCCAGCATTTT.

At least ten counts were recorded for this clonotype. The chain employs TRBV20-1 and TRBJ2-2, with TRBD2 matching 13 bases. The CDR3 totals 17 residues. V shed 3 bases and J 8 bases; nucleotides not matched to a gene: 12. CDR1 is DFQATT, CDR2 SNEGSKA, per germline (reference sequence). This CDR3 reads CSARKTGTSGISGELFF. The CDR3 coding sequence is TGCAGTGCTAGGAAGACCGGGACTAGCGGGATCAGTGGGGAGCTGTTTTTT.

Many counts were recorded for this clonotype. The rearrangement uses TRBV19 and TRBJ2-1; TRBD2 is a possible D gene (6 bases). Germline V gene data show CDR1 as LNHDA and CDR2 as SQIVND (reference sequence). The CDR3 loop spans 9 amino acids. CDR3 amino acids: CASGREQFF. CDR3 nucleotide sequence: TGTGCAAGCGGGCGTGAGCAGTTCTTC.

V usage is TRBV25-1 and J usage is TRBJ2-7; D possibly matches TRBD1 or TRBD2 (5 bases each). This CDR3 is 15 amino acids long. Trimming took 4 bases from V and 0 from J, leaving 13 bases between them. CDR1 is MGHDK and CDR2 is SYGVNS in the germline V gene. DNA of the CDR3: TGTGCCAGCAGTGCCTGGGACGGAAGCTCCTACGAGCAGTACTTC. It yields the protein CASSAWDGSSYEQYF.

This clonotype was seen a handful of times. The chain has TRBV5-6 and TRBJ2-1; a possible D gene is TRBD2 (7 bases). Germline V CDR1 and CDR2: SGHDT, YYEEEE. This CDR3 contains 15 residues. V lost 4 bases and J lost 1, with 12 bases in between. CDR3 sequence reads: CASSRGAWSYNEQFF. The CDR3 DNA reads TGTGCCAGCAGCCGGGGGGCCTGGTCCTACAATGAGCAGTTCTTC.

This clonotype was counted between two and nine times. CDR3 coding DNA: TGTGCCAGCAGCCAGGGACTAGCGGGACAAGAGACCCAGTACTTC. It encodes CASSQGLAGQETQYF. The chain combines TRBV5-5 with TRBJ2-5, with TRBD2 matching 13 bases. Germline lookup yields CDR1 SGHKS and CDR2 YYEKEE (reference sequence). Losses at the gene ends were 4 bases for V and 2 bases for J; bases not matched to a gene: 2. CDR3 length: 15 residues. Full variable domain (remainder filled in from reference TRBV5-5 and TRBJ2-5): DAGVTQSPTHLIKTRGQQVTLRCSPISGHKSVSWYQQVLGQGPQFIFQYYEKEERGRGNFPDRFSARQFPNYSSELNVNALLLGDSALYLCASSQGLAGQETQYFGPGTRLLVL.

This clonotype appeared many times. The chain links TRBV7-8 to TRBJ2-1; the D gene is possibly TRBD2 (5 bases). Trimming pared 2 bases from V and 10 bases from J, leaving 18 bases between. Germline CDR1 is SGHVS and CDR2 is FQNEAQ. The CDR3 is 15 residues long. This CDR3 is CASSLMRELTREQFF. CDR3 DNA: TGTGCCAGCAGCTTAATGAGGGAGCTCACCCGGGAGCAGTTCTTC.

This clonotype was detected a few times. CDR3 protein: CASTPIDSLADGYTF. The CDR3 coding sequence is TGTGCCAGCACCCCTATAGATTCCCTTGCGGATGGCTACACCTTC. The chain employs TRBV6-5 and TRBJ1-2; D unresolved. Between the trimmed V and J ends, which lost 7 bases and 6 bases, there was a span of 21 bases. Germline-derived CDR1 and CDR2 are MNHEY and SVGAGI. This CDR3 region has 15 residues.

The table lists this clonotype with many counts. This sequence joins TRBV2 and TRBJ2-3; no clear D gene. V was trimmed by 4 bases and J by 7 bases, leaving 9 bases between them. The germline CDR1 and CDR2 sequences are SNHLY and FYNNEI. This CDR3 has 12 residues. CDR3 in amino acids: CASSVEENTQYF. CDR3 sequence (DNA): TGTGCCAGCAGTGTCGAAGAAAATACGCAGTATTTT.

This clonotype was seen many times. The rearrangement uses TRBV6-5 and TRBJ2-3; TRBD1 or TRBD2 may be the D gene (5 bases each). CDR1 is MNHEY and CDR2 is SVGAGI in the germline V gene. Trimming removed 6 bases at V and 6 bases at J, with 19 bases between. The CDR3 is 15 amino acids. The CDR3 sequence is CASSPGAYPRDTQYF. Written as DNA, the CDR3 is TGTGCCAGCAGCCCCGGGGCCTACCCGAGGGATACGCAGTATTTT.